Shown below are 30 T cell receptor beta chains from a single sample sequenced in a study of cytomegalovirus exposure and HLA in healthy donors. The PCR ran on 60 Vbeta and 13 Jbeta primers. Profiled with immunoSEQ multiplex PCR; TCRdb holds only in-frame clones, not every one. Among approximately 150,000 clones listed, roughly four fifths were seen once. Sequenced input: PBMCs. These receptors were collected from a man between 35 and 55 years old in good health and CMV-seronegative.

This clone was seen a few times. V gene TRBV2 combines with J gene TRBJ1-1, with TRBD1 matching 7 bases. Per germline, CDR1 SNHLY and CDR2 FYNNEI. V lost 6 bases, J lost 8 bases, and 3 bases stayed unmatched. The CDR3 is 11 residues long. The chain's CDR3 is CASREDREAFF. The CDR3 nucleotides read TGTGCCAGCAGGGAGGACAGGGAAGCTTTCTTT.

This clone appeared a few times. The chain is built from TRBV7-3 and TRBJ2-3; D unclear. Trimming pared 5 bases from V and 5 bases from J, leaving 11 bases between. The CDR3 has 13 residues. Germline lookup yields CDR1 SGHTA and CDR2 FQGTGA. The chain's CDR3 is CASSPTFGDTQYF. CDR3 DNA: TGTGCCAGCAGCCCGACATTCGGAGATACGCAGTATTTT.

This chain uses TRBV5-6 with TRBJ2-5, with TRBD1 matching over 8 bases. The CDR3 runs 13 residues. Germline lookup yields CDR1 SGHDT and CDR2 YYEEEE. V trimming: 5 bases; J trimming: 5 bases; junction bases outside the gene matches: 5. The CDR3 is CASRLTGAETQYF. DNA of the CDR3: TGTGCCAGCAGGTTGACAGGGGCGGAGACCCAGTACTTC.

The chain has TRBV11-1 and TRBJ2-7; D ambiguous. V was trimmed by 1 base and J by 0 bases, leaving 7 bases between them. Germline CDR1 and CDR2: SGHAT and FQDESV (reference sequence). CDR3 size: 14 residues. The CDR3 DNA sequence: TGTGCCAGCAGCTTAGGCGGCAGCTCCTACGAGCAGTACGTC. Encoded protein: CASSLGGSSYEQYV.

This clone showed up just once. An end of the junction does not agree with germline; a read error may underlie this. The rearrangement uses TRBV27 and TRBJ2-6, with TRBD1 matching over 7 bases. The CDR3 is 17 amino acids. The V gene's germline CDR1 is MNHEY and CDR2 SMNVEV (reference sequence). This CDR3 reads CASSLRDRVSGANGLTF. CDR3 nucleotide sequence: TGTGCCAGCAGTTTGAGGGACAGAGTCTCTGGGGCCAACGGCCTGACTTTC.

V gene TRBV27 combines with J gene TRBJ1-1, with D uncertain. Germline-derived CDR1 and CDR2 are MNHEY and SMNVEV (reference sequence). V lost 0 bases and J lost 1, with 9 bases in between. There are 15 residues in the CDR3. The CDR3 region is CASSLSRTGNTEAFF. For the CDR3, the DNA is TGTGCCAGCAGTTTATCTAGAACGGGGAACACTGAAGCTTTCTTT.

V usage is TRBV7-8 and J usage is TRBJ1-1; 10 bases line up with TRBD1. V lost 5 bases, J lost 10 bases, and 7 bases stayed unmatched. The CDR3 is made up of 13 amino acids. The V gene's germline CDR1 is SGHVS and CDR2 FQNEAQ. CDR3 nucleotide sequence: TGTGCCAGCAGCATACCGGGACAGGGGAGAGCTTTCTTT. It yields the protein CASSIPGQGRAFF. The complete variable domain, with remaining parts taken from reference TRBV7-8 and TRBJ1-1, reads GAGVSQSPRYKVAKRGQDVALRCDPISGHVSLFWYQQALGQGPEFLTYFQNEAQLDKSGLPSDRFFAERPEGSVSTLKIQRTQQEDSAVYLCASSIPGQGRAFFGQGTRLTVV.

This chain connects TRBV15 to TRBJ1-2; a weak D match, TRBD1 (5 bases). V was clipped by 4 bases and J by 4 bases, with 16 bases between them. The length of the CDR3 is 15 residues. CDR1 is LNHNV and CDR2 is YYDKDF in the germline V gene (reference sequence). CDR3 sequence (DNA): TGTGCCACCAGCACTGGGGCAGGGTTGGGCTATGGCTACACCTTC. Residues: CATSTGAGLGYGYTF. Full variable domain (rest looked up from reference TRBV15 and TRBJ1-2): DAMVIQNPRYQVTQFGKPVTLSCSQTLNHNVMYWYQQKSSQAPKLLFHYYDKDFNNEADTPDNFQSRRPNTSFCFLDIRSPGLGDTAMYLCATSTGAGLGYGYTFGSGTRLTVV.

The chain uses TRBV30 and TRBJ1-3, with D perhaps TRBD1 (5 bases). V lost 1 base, J lost 0 bases, and 10 bases lay in between. Germline V gene lookup returns CDR1 GTSNPN and CDR2 SVGIG (reference sequence). The CDR3 has 15 residues. The CDR3 DNA follows: TGTGCCTGGAGTGGCCGGGGGGGCTCTGGAAACACCATATATTTT. The encoded protein is CAWSGRGGSGNTIYF.

The V gene is TRBV28, the J gene TRBJ1-5; 8 nucleotides align to TRBD1. This CDR3 comprises 14 residues. V lost 7 bases and J lost 5; bases outside the gene matches: 7. The germline V gene encodes CDR1 MDHEN and CDR2 SYDVKM. The CDR3 DNA sequence: TGTGCCAGCACCGACAGGGGTGAGGATCAGCCCCAGCATTTT. Translating gives CASTDRGEDQPQHF.

This chain joins TRBV6-5 and TRBJ1-2, with 7 bases identical to TRBD1. With 1 base clipped from V and 4 bases from J, the junction kept 6 bases outside the gene matches. CDR1 is MNHEY, CDR2 SVGAGI, per germline. CDR3 size: 15 residues. CDR3 region: CASSYLGQSIYGYTF. CDR3 nucleotides: TGTGCCAGCAGTTACTTGGGACAGTCTATCTATGGCTACACCTTC.

A remark on this clone: The junction shows a germline mismatch at one end, possibly a read error. Written as DNA, the CDR3 is TGTGCCAGCAGTGTACAGGGGAAAAACAGTCAGTACTTC. Its translation: CASSVQGKNSQYF. V gene TRBV28 combines with J gene TRBJ2-4; TRBD1 matches 7 bases. The germline V gene has CDR1 MDHEN and CDR2 SYDVKM. The CDR3 is 13 amino acids. The variable domain in full, completed from reference TRBV28 and TRBJ2-4, reads DVKVTQSSRYLVKRTGEKVFLECVQDMDHENMFWYRQDPGLGLRLIYFSYDVKMKEKGDIPEGYSVSREKKERFSLILESASTNQTSMYLCASSVQGKNSQYFGAGTRLSVL.

The V and J genes are TRBV5-1 and TRBJ2-3; D is unclear. V was clipped by 0 bases and J by 2 bases, with 7 bases between them. The CDR3 is 14 amino acids. Germline CDR1 and CDR2: SGHRS and YFSETQ. The CDR3, as DNA: TGCGCCAGCAGCTTGGCGGTCACCACAGATACGCAGTATTTT. Translating gives CASSLAVTTDTQYF.

A few counts support this clone. This sequence joins TRBV11-2 and TRBJ2-7, with D maybe TRBD1 (6 bases). The CDR3 is 15 residues long. The germline gives CDR1 SGHAT, CDR2 FQNNGV. V lost 1 base and J lost 7, with 17 bases in between. The CDR3: CASSLVRGSSREQYF. The CDR3, as DNA: TGTGCCAGCAGCTTAGTAAGGGGGAGTTCGAGAGAGCAGTACTTC.

V gene TRBV15 combines with J gene TRBJ2-1; 9 nucleotides match TRBD1. The CDR3 consists of 14 residues. The germline gives CDR1 LNHNV, CDR2 YYDKDF (reference sequence). J lost 2 bases, V lost 7 bases, and 3 bases had no gene match. DNA of the CDR3: TGTGCCACCAAGGGACAGGGCCCCTACAATGAGCAGTTCTTC. Protein sequence: CATKGQGPYNEQFF.

The chain has TRBV29-1 and TRBJ2-5; 9 nucleotides line up with TRBD2. CDR1 and CDR2 (germline): SQVTM, ANQGSEA. J lost 5 bases, V lost 3 bases, and 10 bases had no gene match. The CDR3 runs to 15 residues. The CDR3 is CSVDSVSGRRETQYF. In nucleotides, the CDR3 is TGCAGCGTTGACTCCGTTAGCGGGAGACGGGAGACCCAGTACTTC. Looking up the rest from reference TRBV29-1 and TRBJ2-5 gives the full variable domain: SAVISQKPSRDICQRGTSLTIQCQVDSQVTMMFWYRQQPGQSLTLIATANQGSEATYESGFVIDKFPISRPNLTFSTLTVSNMSPEDSSIYLCSVDSVSGRRETQYFGPGTRLLVL.

In this sample, this clone turned up a few times. This chain joins TRBV6-6 and TRBJ2-1; the D is unclear. The CDR3 runs 12 residues. Germline V gene lookup returns CDR1 MNHNY and CDR2 SVGAGI (reference sequence). The V gene lost 6 bases and the J gene lost 6 bases, with 9 bases spanning the gap. The CDR3 DNA sequence: TGTGCCAGCAGCGTCCTTAGCAATGAGCAGTTCTTC. It translates to CASSVLSNEQFF.

The rearrangement links TRBV15 to TRBJ2-7; a possible D gene is TRBD1 (6 bases). Trimming shortened V by 3 bases and J by 5 bases, and 17 bases separated the two germline ends. CDR1 is LNHNV, CDR2 YYDKDF, per germline (reference sequence). This CDR3 has 15 residues. The CDR3 protein is CATSRGDNSVHEQYF. CDR3 bases: TGTGCCACCAGCAGGGGGGACAATTCCGTCCACGAGCAGTACTTC.

V usage is TRBV20-1 and J usage is TRBJ2-7; D not certain. The V end was cut by 3 bases, the J end by 4 bases, with 7 bases between. This CDR3 is 11 amino acids long. Germline V CDR1 and CDR2: DFQATT, SNEGSKA (reference sequence). The DNA for the CDR3 is TGCAGTGCTAGGGGCCTGTACGAGCAGTACTTC. Its translation: CSARGLYEQYF.

The chain is built from TRBV7-8 and TRBJ2-1; 11 positions match TRBD2. Trimming removed 3 bases from V and 1 base from J; junction bases left unmatched: 5. Germline V lookup: CDR1 SGHVS, CDR2 FQNEAQ. The CDR3 totals 17 residues. CDR3 residues: CASSLRTSGQSYNEQFF. In DNA form, the CDR3 reads TGTGCCAGCAGCTTGAGGACTAGCGGGCAGTCCTACAATGAGCAGTTCTTC. The whole variable domain, filled in from reference TRBV7-8 and TRBJ2-1, reads GAGVSQSPRYKVAKRGQDVALRCDPISGHVSLFWYQQALGQGPEFLTYFQNEAQLDKSGLPSDRFFAERPEGSVSTLKIQRTQQEDSAVYLCASSLRTSGQSYNEQFFGPGTRLTVL.

V gene TRBV30 combines with J gene TRBJ2-6; 8 bases agree with TRBD2. Germline trimming cut 3 bases from V and 0 bases from J; bases unmatched to any gene: 13. CDR1 is GTSNPN and CDR2 is SVGIG in the germline V gene (reference sequence). The CDR3 extends over 19 amino acids. CDR3 bases: TGTGCCTGGAGGGACTCGATAAGACTAGCGTACTCTGGGGCCAACGTCCTGACTTTC. Residues: CAWRDSIRLAYSGANVLTF. The variable domain in full, completed from reference TRBV30 and TRBJ2-6, reads SQTIHQWPATLVQPVGSPLSLECTVEGTSNPNLYWYRQAAGRGLQLLFYSVGIGQISSEVPQNLSASRPQDRQFILSSKKLLLSDSGFYLCAWRDSIRLAYSGANVLTFGAGSRLTVL.

V and J are TRBV2 and TRBJ1-5; D not resolved. Germline assignment: CDR1 SNHLY and CDR2 FYNNEI. V lost 2 bases and J lost 2, with 7 bases in between. The CDR3 is 14 residues long. The DNA for the CDR3 is TGTGCCAGCAGTGAATTAGGAGGCAATCAGCCCCAGCATTTT. It specifies CASSELGGNQPQHF.

The chain links TRBV7-2 to TRBJ2-1, with 8 bases lining up with TRBD2. The CDR3 contains 15 residues. V was pared by 1 base and J by 10 bases, with 9 bases of the junction left unmatched. Germline-derived CDR1 and CDR2 are SGHTA and FQGNSA. The CDR3 sequence: CASSLGSGIKGEQFF. CDR3 DNA: TGTGCCAGCAGCTTAGGTAGCGGGATAAAAGGAGAGCAGTTCTTC.

The J gene is TRBJ1-1, the V gene TRBV11-3; weak D call: TRBD1 (6 bases). From germline, CDR1 is SGHNT and CDR2 YENEEA. V was cut by 4 bases and J by 4 bases, with 13 bases left in between. The CDR3 runs 14 residues. The CDR3 protein is CASSYSARGTEAFF. The CDR3 coding sequence is TGTGCCAGCAGCTACTCGGCCAGGGGCACTGAAGCTTTCTTT.

The CDR3: CASTPQDTYEQYV. CDR3 DNA sequence: TGTGCCAGCACCCCACAGGATACCTACGAGCAGTACGTC. The rearrangement joins TRBV2 to TRBJ2-7; TRBD1 might be the D (5 bases). V was cut by 7 bases and J by 2 bases, with 12 bases left in between. The CDR3 loop spans 13 amino acids. Germline V lookup: CDR1 SNHLY, CDR2 FYNNEI.

The V and J genes are TRBV5-4 and TRBJ1-1; D unclear. This CDR3 is built from 15 residues. V lost 3 bases and J lost 3, with 15 bases in between. Germline CDR1 SGHNT, CDR2 YYREEE (reference sequence). CDR3 protein: CASSSPGKSHTEAFF. CDR3 bases: TGTGCCAGCAGCTCGCCGGGAAAATCCCACACTGAAGCTTTCTTT.

The chain is built from TRBV7-2 and TRBJ1-2; no clear D gene. Trimming removed 3 bases from V and 5 bases from J, with 19 bases in between. The CDR3 is 16 amino acids. CDR1 and CDR2 (germline): SGHTA, FQGNSA. CDR3 DNA: TGTGCCAGCAGCTTCTCGGACGACTACCTCGGATATGGCTACACCTTC. Translating it yields CASSFSDDYLGYGYTF.

The chain combines TRBV30 with TRBJ2-1; 7 bases fit TRBD2. J was trimmed by 2 bases and V by 2 bases; bases with no gene match: 6. Germline V gene lookup returns CDR1 GTSNPN and CDR2 SVGIG (reference sequence). The length of the CDR3 is 15 residues. The CDR3: CAWSHRDYPYNEQFF. The DNA of the CDR3 is TGTGCCTGGAGTCACCGGGACTACCCCTACAATGAGCAGTTCTTC.

The chain employs TRBV5-6 and TRBJ1-3, with a weak D call TRBD1 (5 bases). The CDR3 spans 15 residues. CDR1 and CDR2 (germline): SGHDT, YYEEEE. V lost 5 bases and J 0 bases, leaving 12 bases between the germline ends. CDR3 bases: TGTGCCAGCAGTTCCTGGGGGGGCTCTGGAAACACCATATATTTT. Translated: CASSSWGGSGNTIYF.

This clone has more than one count but fewer than ten. A read error may produce the germline difference seen at one junction end. In DNA, the CDR3 is TGTGCCAGCTCACCAGTCTTTGTGCACTCTGGGGCCAACGGCCTGACTTTC. Protein product: CASSPVFVHSGANGLTF. V and J are TRBV18 and TRBJ2-6, with D tentatively TRBD1 (5 bases). Germline lookup yields CDR1 KGHSH and CDR2 LQKENI. The CDR3 length is 17 residues. Combining the CDR3 with reference TRBV18 and TRBJ2-6 gives the whole variable domain NAGVMQNPRHLVRRRGQEARLRCSPMKGHSHVYWYRQLPEEGLKFMVYLQKENIIDESGMPKERFSAEFPKEGPSILRIQQVVRGDSAAYFCASSPVFVHSGANGLTFGAGSRLTVL.